A single sample gave rise to the 9 T cell receptor beta chains below, sequenced in a study of cytomegalovirus exposure and HLA in healthy donors. 13 Jbeta primers and 60 Vbeta primers were used for the PCR. The table came from immunoSEQ multiplex PCR; TCRdb's copy has only in-frame clones and leaves some out. In the table there are under 140,000 clones, over 60% of which are singletons. Material for sequencing was PBMCs. The source of these receptors is a man aged 25 to 40 in good health and CMV-seropositive.

The chain uses TRBV5-1 and TRBJ2-5; possible D gene TRBD2, 7 bases. V was cut by 4 bases and J by 2 bases, with 12 bases left in between. Germline loops: CDR1 SGHRS, CDR2 YFSETQ. CDR3 length equals 14 residues. CDR3 loop: CASSLGGQQETQYF. CDR3 nucleotide sequence: TGCGCCAGCAGCCTGGGGGGGCAGCAAGAGACCCAGTACTTC.

The V and J genes are TRBV30 and TRBJ1-2; D unclear. The CDR3 is 14 amino acids. Between the trimmed V and J ends, which lost 2 bases and 8 bases, there was a span of 18 bases. CDR1 and CDR2 from the germline V gene are GTSNPN and SVGIG (reference sequence). The CDR3 DNA reads TGTGCCTGGAGTTCCGAACATGCAGACTTCGGCTACACCTTC. This encodes CAWSSEHADFGYTF.

This chain joins TRBV10-3 and TRBJ1-1; D is possibly TRBD1 (5 bases). CDR1 and CDR2 (germline): ENHRY, SYGVKD. The CDR3 loop spans 14 amino acids. Trimming took off 4 bases at V and 1 base at J, with 10 bases between the two ends. DNA for the CDR3: TGTGCCATCAGTGGGGTAACAGGGAACACTGAAGCTTTCTTT. Translated, it gives CAISGVTGNTEAFF.

The V and J genes are TRBV28 and TRBJ2-7, with D perhaps matching TRBD2 (6 bases). V shed 2 bases and J shed 3 bases, with 20 bases lying between them. Germline CDR1 is MDHEN and CDR2 is SYDVKM. The CDR3 is made up of 17 amino acids. The CDR3 loop reads CASSLGDSGTAYYEQYF. DNA of the CDR3: TGTGCCAGCAGTTTAGGAGATTCCGGGACTGCCTACTACGAGCAGTACTTC.

This chain joins TRBV25-1 and TRBJ2-7, with 9 bases that match TRBD2. This CDR3 region has 14 residues. Germline V lookup: CDR1 MGHDK, CDR2 SYGVNS. V shed 5 bases and J 2 bases; nucleotides not matched to a gene: 4. The chain's CDR3 is CASSSGGKAYEQYF. CDR3 sequence (DNA): TGTGCCAGCAGTAGCGGGGGGAAAGCCTACGAGCAGTACTTC.

V usage is TRBV4-3 and J usage is TRBJ2-4, with D possibly being TRBD2 (7 bases). The CDR3 is 15 residues long. CDR1 LGHNA and CDR2 YSLEER come from the germline V gene. The V end lost 4 bases, the J end lost 7 bases, and 17 bases lay between the germline ends. The CDR3 coding sequence is TGCGCCAGCAGCCCCTTGTTGGGGGGGCTCAACATTCAGTACTTC. This sequence encodes CASSPLLGGLNIQYF.

The V and J genes are TRBV27 and TRBJ2-1; D uncertain. Trimming cost V 6 bases and J 0 bases, with 12 bases left between them. Germline-derived CDR1 and CDR2 are MNHEY and SMNVEV (reference sequence). The CDR3 loop spans 15 amino acids. The CDR3 DNA reads TGTGCCAGCAGCCGACTGCCGAGCTCCTACAATGAGCAGTTCTTC. This codes for CASSRLPSSYNEQFF.

This chain links TRBV19 with TRBJ1-5; 7 nucleotides align to TRBD1. The CDR3 totals 15 residues. V lost 5 bases to trimming and J lost 7 bases; unmatched junction nucleotides: 11. Germline V gene lookup returns CDR1 LNHDA and CDR2 SQIVND (reference sequence). CDR3 region: CASSPTGVGIQPQHF. The CDR3 region has the DNA TGTGCCAGTAGTCCTACAGGGGTTGGCATCCAGCCCCAGCATTTT.

The rearrangement joins TRBV19 to TRBJ2-2; a weak D match, TRBD2 (6 bases). Germline assignment: CDR1 LNHDA and CDR2 SQIVND (reference sequence). CDR3 length: 14 amino acids. V gave up 3 bases and J gave up 2 bases, with 7 bases separating them. CDR3 DNA: TGTGCCAGTAGTATCGGGACTAACACCGGGGAGCTGTTTTTT. Encoded protein: CASSIGTNTGELFF.